This T cell receptor (beta chain) was recorded in a study of siplizumab effects on memory and regulatory T cells. General study points: Alloreactive sequences traceable to unstimulated CD4+ memory cells were significantly reduced by siplizumab. Roughly 80-97% of proliferating CD4+ or CD8+ clones defied assignment to a naive or memory phenotype. The authors did not confirm suppressive function in proliferating Tregs from siplizumab cultures.

As concerns this clone: The antigen is not known.

The length of the CDR3 is 15 residues. V was clipped by 4 bases and J by 4 bases; unmatched bases: 9. Germline V CDR1 and CDR2: SGHDN, FVKESK. Method: immunoSEQ multiplex PCR; TCRdb's copy keeps in-frame clones and lacks some. Found here are over 90,000 clones, approximately 90% of them singletons; the top ten hold roughly 1%. V gene TRBV14 combines with J gene TRBJ1-1; the match to TRBD1 covers 7 bases. Sequencing was done on a sample of CD4+ T cells sorted from blood. The TCR comes from a human donor in good health. For the CDR3, the DNA is TGTGCCAGCAGCCGTCGACAGGGTGGGAGCACTGAAGCTTTCTTT. Amino acids: CASSRRQGGSTEAFF.